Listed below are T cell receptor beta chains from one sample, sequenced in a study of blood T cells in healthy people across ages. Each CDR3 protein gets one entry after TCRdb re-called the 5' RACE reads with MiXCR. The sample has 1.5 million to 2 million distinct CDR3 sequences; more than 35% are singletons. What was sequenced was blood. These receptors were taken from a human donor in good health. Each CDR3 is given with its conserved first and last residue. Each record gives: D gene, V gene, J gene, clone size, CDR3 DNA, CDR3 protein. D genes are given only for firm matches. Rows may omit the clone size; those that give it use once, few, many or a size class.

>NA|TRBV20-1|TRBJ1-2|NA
TGCAGTCCGCTTAGTGGTAACTATGGCTACACCTTC
CSPLSGNYGYTF
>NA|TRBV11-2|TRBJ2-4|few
TGTGCCAGCAGCTTAAGTAGCGTGAACATTCAGTACTTC
CASSLSSVNIQYF
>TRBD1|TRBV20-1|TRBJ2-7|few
TGCAGTGCTAGAAGCATCGGACAGGGAGGCACCTACGAGCAGTACTTC
CSARSIGQGGTYEQYF
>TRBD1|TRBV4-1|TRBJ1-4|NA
TGCGCCAGCAGCCCATTGGACAGGGGTGGGACTAATGAAAAACTGTTTTTT
CASSPLDRGGTNEKLFF
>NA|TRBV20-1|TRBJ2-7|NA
TGCAGTGCTAGTTTGCGGGCCCTGAAACCCTACGAGCAGTACTTC
CSASLRALKPYEQYF
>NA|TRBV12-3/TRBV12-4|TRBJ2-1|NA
TGTGCCAGCAGTTCGGGACTGTCCGGGAATGAGCAGTTCTTC
CASSSGLSGNEQFF
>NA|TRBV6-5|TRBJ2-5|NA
TGTGCCAGCAGCACAGGCAGGGCAGGGGAGACCCAGTACTTC
CASSTGRAGETQYF
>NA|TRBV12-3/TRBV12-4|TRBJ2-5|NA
TGTGCCAGCAGCCCATCGGAACGTGAGACCCAGTACTTC
CASSPSERETQYF
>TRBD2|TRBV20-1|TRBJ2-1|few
TGCAGTGCTTGGACTAGCGGCCACAATGAGCAGTTCTTC
CSAWTSGHNEQFF
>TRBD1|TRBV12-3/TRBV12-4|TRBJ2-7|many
TGTGCCAGCAGTTTGCGACAGGGGCCCAACGAGCAGTACTTC
CASSLRQGPNEQYF
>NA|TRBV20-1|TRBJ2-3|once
TGCAGTGCACGACCCAATCCTAGCACAGATACGCAGTATTTT
CSARPNPSTDTQYF
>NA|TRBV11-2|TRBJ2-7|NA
TGTGCCGGCAGCTTTACGGGACCCTTCGGCGAGCAGTACTTC
CAGSFTGPFGEQYF
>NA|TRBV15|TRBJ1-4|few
TGTACCACCAAATACAGGCCGTACGATGAAAAACTGTTTTTT
CTTKYRPYDEKLFF
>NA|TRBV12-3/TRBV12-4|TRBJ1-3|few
TGTGCCAGCAGTTCGGCGTCCCGAAACACCATATATTTT
CASSSASRNTIYF
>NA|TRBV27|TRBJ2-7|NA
TGTGCCAGCAGTTTGACCCAGGCGGGCTACGAGCAGTACTTC
CASSLTQAGYEQYF
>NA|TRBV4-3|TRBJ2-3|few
TGCGCCAGCAGCCAAGATCCCAACCAGGCAGATACGCAGTATTTT
CASSQDPNQADTQYF
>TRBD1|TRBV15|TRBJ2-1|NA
TGTGCCACCAGCAGAGAGGGGACAGTACTCAATGAGCAGTTCTTC
CATSREGTVLNEQFF
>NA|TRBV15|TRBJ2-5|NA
TGTGCCACCTCCCGGGGGTACCAAGAGACCCAGTACTTC
CATSRGYQETQYF
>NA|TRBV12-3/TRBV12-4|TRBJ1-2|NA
TGTGCCAGCAGTAGGACCGACAGGTATGGAGGCTACACCTTC
CASSRTDRYGGYTF
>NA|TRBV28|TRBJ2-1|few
TGTGCCAGCAGTGAACGGACAGCTCACAATGAGCAGTTCTTC
CASSERTAHNEQFF
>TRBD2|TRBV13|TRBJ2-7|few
TGTGCCAGCAGCTCGGGGGGGGCTGTGAGTCACACCTACGAGCAGTACTTC
CASSSGGAVSHTYEQYF
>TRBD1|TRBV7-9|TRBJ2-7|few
TGTGCCAGCAGCTCCGCCTTCGGGGGGACAGGGGATTACGAGCAGTACTTC
CASSSAFGGTGDYEQYF
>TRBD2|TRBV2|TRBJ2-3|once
TGTGCCAGCAGTGGGGGGGGGACGCGGTATTTT
CASSGGGTRYF
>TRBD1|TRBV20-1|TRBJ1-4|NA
TGCAGTGTTCCGGGACAGCTTAGACCTGAGGAACTGTTTTTT
CSVPGQLRPEELFF
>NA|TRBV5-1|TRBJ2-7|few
TGCGCCAGCGATGGGGGGCAGGGCGAGCAGTACTTC
CASDGGQGEQYF
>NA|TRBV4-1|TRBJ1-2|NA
TGCGCCAGCAGGGGGCCTACTAACTATGGCTACACCTTC
CASRGPTNYGYTF
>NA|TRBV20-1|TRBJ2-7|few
TGCAGTGCTAGAGATCCAAAGCAGGATAAGCCGTCCTACGAGCAGTACTTC
CSARDPKQDKPSYEQYF
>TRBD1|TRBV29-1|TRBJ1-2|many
TGCAGCATCCGGACAGGTGGTGGCTACACCTTC
CSIRTGGGYTF
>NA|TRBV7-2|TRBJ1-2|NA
TGTGCCAGCAGCTTAGCCGAGGCCAGATTAGGCTACACCTTC
CASSLAEARLGYTF
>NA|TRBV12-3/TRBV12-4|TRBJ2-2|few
TGTGCCAGCAGTTTTACGGGGAAACAAACCGGGGAGCTGTTTTTT
CASSFTGKQTGELFF
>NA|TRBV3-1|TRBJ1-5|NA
TGTGCCAGCAGCCAATTCAGAGGGTCGGGGCAGCCCCAGCATTTT
CASSQFRGSGQPQHF
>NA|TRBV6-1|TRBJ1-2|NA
TGTGCCAGCAGTGAAGCGCCGCAAGAGTATGGCTACACCTTC
CASSEAPQEYGYTF
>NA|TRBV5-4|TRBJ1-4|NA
TGTGCCAGCCGGGAGGGTGGATCGACTAATGAAAAACTGTTTTTT
CASREGGSTNEKLFF
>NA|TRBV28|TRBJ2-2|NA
TGTGCCAGCAGTTCACACGCCTGGACTCGGAATAACACCGGGGAGCTGTTTTTT
CASSSHAWTRNNTGELFF
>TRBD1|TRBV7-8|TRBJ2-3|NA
TGTGCCAGCAGCTTAACCCCTACAGGGGGCATAGATACGCAGTATTTT
CASSLTPTGGIDTQYF